This T cell receptor (beta chain) came from a study of T cell repertoires in cytomegalovirus infection. This clonotype appeared once. TCRdb redid the calling of the reads with MiXCR, one entry per CDR3 protein. The repertoire holds hundreds of thousands of distinct CDR3 sequences, with 11% as singletons. The specimen sequenced was PBMCs. The sequence was collected from a human donor in good health (CMV status not recorded). Some clones in this sample may be carry-over from other donors' samples.

This CDR3 reads CASNRGDRVTGELFF. CDR3 nucleotides: TGTGCCTCAAACCGAGGGGACAGGGTCACCGGGGAGCTGTTTTTT. The chain joins TRBV7-3 to TRBJ2-2, with 9 bases that match TRBD1. V shed 11 bases, J shed 4 bases, and the junction held 11 bases outside the gene matches. This CDR3 has 15 residues. Germline values: CDR1 SGHTA, CDR2 FQGTGA.